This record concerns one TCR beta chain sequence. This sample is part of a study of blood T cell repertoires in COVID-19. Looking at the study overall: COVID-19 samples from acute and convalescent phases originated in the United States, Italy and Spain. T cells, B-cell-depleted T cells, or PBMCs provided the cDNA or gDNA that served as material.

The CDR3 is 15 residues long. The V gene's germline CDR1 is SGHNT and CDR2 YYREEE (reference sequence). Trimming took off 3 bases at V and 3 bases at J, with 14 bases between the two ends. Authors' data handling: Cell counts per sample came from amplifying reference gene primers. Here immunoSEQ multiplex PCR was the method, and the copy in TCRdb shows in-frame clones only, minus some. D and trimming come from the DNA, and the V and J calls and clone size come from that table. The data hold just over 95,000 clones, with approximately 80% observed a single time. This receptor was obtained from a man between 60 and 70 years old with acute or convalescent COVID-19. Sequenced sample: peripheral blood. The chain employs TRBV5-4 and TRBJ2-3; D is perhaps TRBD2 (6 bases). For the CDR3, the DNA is TGTGCCAGCAGCTCCGGGACTCATGATACAGATACGCAGTATTTT. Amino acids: CASSSGTHDTDTQYF.